This T cell receptor beta chain is from a study of regulatory T cells in long-lasting Graves disease. Time point reported: newly diagnosed GD, antithyroid drugs for less than 3 months. Preparation of the TCR library used RNA extracted from PBMCs. CDR3 length: 14 amino acids. Per the germline V gene, CDR1 is LNHDA and CDR2 is SQIVND (reference sequence). V lost 7 bases and J lost 5; bases outside the gene matches: 10. Researchers made TCR beta libraries by using iRepertoire HTBI primers and running Arm-PCR on CDR3 regions. MiXCR, run by TCRdb on the multiplex PCR reads, gives a single entry per CDR3 protein. Of 300,000 to 400,000 distinct CDR3 sequences in the sample, about 14% were seen once.

The source of this sequence is a female donor with Graves disease. Sequenced here: peripheral blood mononuclear cells (PBMCs), sampled at new diagnosis, from a patient treated with antithyroid drugs. This chain joins TRBV19 and TRBJ1-1, with 7 bases identical to TRBD1. The CDR3 region has the DNA TGTGCCAGTATCCAGCTAGGGGGCGGAACTGAAGCTTTCTTT. It is translated as CASIQLGGGTEAFF.